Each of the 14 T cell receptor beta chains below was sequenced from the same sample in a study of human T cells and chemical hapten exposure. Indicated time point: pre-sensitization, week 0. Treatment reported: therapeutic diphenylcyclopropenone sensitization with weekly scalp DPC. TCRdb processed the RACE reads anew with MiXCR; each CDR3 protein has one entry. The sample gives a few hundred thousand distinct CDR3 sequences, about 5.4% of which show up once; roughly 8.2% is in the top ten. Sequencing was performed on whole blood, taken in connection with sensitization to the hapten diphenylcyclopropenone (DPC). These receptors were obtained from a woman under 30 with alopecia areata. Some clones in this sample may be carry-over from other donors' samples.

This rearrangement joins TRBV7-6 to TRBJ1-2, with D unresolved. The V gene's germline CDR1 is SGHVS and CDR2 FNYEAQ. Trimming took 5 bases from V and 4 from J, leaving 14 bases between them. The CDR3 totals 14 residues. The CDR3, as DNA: TGTGCCAGCAGCCCCATCACCGAGACCTATGGCTACACCTTC. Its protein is CASSPITETYGYTF. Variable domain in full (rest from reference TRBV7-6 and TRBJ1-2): GAGVSQSPRYKVTKRGQDVALRCDPISGHVSLYWYRQALGQGPEFLTYFNYEAQQDKSGLPNDRFSAERPEGSISTLTIQRTEQRDSAMYRCASSPITETYGYTFGSGTRLTVV.

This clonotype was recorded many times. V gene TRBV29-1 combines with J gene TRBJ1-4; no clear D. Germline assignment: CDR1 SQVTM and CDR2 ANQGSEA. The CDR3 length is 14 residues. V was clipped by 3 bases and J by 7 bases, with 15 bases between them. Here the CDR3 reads CSVDPGAGSEKLFF. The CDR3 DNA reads TGCAGCGTTGACCCGGGAGCAGGAAGTGAAAAACTGTTTTTT.

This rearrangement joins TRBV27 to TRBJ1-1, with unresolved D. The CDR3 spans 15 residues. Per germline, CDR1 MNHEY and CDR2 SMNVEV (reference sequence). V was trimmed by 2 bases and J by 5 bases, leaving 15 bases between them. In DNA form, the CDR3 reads TGTGCCAGCAGTTTAAGGATCGGGGAGGGTACTGAAGCTTTCTTT. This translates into CASSLRIGEGTEAFF.

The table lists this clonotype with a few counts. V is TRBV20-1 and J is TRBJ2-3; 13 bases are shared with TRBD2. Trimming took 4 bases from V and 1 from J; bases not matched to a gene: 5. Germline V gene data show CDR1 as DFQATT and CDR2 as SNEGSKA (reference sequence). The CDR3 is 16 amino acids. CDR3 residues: CSANQGLAGGTDTQYF. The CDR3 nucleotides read TGCAGTGCTAATCAAGGACTAGCGGGGGGCACAGATACGCAGTATTTT.

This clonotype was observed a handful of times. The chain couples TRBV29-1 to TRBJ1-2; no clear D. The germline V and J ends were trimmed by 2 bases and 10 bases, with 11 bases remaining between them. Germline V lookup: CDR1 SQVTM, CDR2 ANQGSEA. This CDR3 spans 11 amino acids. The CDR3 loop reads CSVEFKQSYTF. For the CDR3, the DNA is TGCAGCGTTGAATTTAAGCAGTCCTACACCTTC.

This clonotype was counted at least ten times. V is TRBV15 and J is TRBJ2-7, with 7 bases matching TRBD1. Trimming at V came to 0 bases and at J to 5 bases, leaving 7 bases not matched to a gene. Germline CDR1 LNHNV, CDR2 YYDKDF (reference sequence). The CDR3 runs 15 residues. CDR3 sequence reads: CATSRETGLVDEQYF. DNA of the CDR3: TGTGCCACCAGCAGAGAGACAGGGCTCGTAGACGAGCAGTACTTC.

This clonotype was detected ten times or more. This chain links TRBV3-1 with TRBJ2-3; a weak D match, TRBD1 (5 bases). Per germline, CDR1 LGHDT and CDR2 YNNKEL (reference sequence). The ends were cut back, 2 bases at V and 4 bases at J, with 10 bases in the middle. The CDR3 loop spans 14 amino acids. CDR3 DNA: TGTGCCAGCAGCCAACAAATGACAGCAGATACGCAGTATTTT. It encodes CASSQQMTADTQYF.

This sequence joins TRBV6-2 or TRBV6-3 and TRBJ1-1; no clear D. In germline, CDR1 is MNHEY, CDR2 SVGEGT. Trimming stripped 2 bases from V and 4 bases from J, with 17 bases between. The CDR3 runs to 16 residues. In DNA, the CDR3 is TGTGCCAGCAGTTACGCCTGGCGGGGAGGGTCCACTGAAGCTTTCTTT. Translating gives CASSYAWRGGSTEAFF.

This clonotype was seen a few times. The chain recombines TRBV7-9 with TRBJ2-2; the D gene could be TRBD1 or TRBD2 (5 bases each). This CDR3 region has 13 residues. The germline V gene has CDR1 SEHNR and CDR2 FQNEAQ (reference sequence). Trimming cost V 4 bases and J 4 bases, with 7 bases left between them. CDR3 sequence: CASSWGITGELFF. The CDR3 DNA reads TGTGCCAGCAGCTGGGGGATCACCGGGGAGCTGTTTTTT.

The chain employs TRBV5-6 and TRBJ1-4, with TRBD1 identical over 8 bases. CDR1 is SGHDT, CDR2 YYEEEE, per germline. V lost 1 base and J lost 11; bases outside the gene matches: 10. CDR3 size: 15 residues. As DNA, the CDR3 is TGTGCCAGCAGCTTGACCGGGACAGGTTTTAGGAAACTGTTTTTT. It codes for CASSLTGTGFRKLFF.

The CDR3 here is CASSPGGQGRAEQYF. CDR3 in DNA: TGTGCCAGCAGCCCCGGGGGACAGGGAAGAGCCGAGCAGTACTTC. The genes are TRBV6-2 or TRBV6-3 and TRBJ2-7; 9 nucleotides agree with TRBD1. Germline CDR1 and CDR2: MNHEY and SVGEGT. V dropped 6 bases and J dropped 6; count of bases not matched to a gene: 12. The CDR3 consists of 15 residues.

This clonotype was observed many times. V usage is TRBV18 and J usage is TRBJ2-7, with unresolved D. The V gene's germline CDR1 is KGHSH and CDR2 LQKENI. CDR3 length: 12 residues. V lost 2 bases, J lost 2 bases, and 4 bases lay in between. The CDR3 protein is CASSPDAYEQYF. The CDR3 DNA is TGTGCCAGCTCACCAGATGCCTACGAGCAGTACTTC.

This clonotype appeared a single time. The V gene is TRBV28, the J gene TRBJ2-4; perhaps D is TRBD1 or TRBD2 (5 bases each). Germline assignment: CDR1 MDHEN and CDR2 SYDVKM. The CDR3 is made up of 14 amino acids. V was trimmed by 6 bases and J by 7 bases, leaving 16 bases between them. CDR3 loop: CASSPEGSPNIQYF. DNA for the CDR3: TGTGCCAGCAGCCCCGAGGGGTCTCCGAACATTCAGTACTTC.

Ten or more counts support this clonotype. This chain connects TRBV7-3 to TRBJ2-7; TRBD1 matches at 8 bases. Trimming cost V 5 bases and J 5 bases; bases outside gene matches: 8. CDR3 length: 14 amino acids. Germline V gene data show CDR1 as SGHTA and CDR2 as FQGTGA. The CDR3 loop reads CASSPQGAADEQYF. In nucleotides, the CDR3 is TGTGCCAGCAGCCCTCAGGGGGCCGCGGACGAGCAGTACTTC.